The source of this TCR beta chain is a study of shared clonotypes between healthy human individuals. Germline CDR1 is ENHRY and CDR2 is SYGVKD. CDR3 length: 13 amino acids. With 10 bases clipped from V and 0 bases from J, the junction kept 1 base outside the gene matches. There were no recent acute infections or vaccinations among the donors, who were healthy HIV-negative adults. Deep was the level used in running the assay. Each subset's genomic DNA was split evenly across several immunoSEQ plates. TCRdb's table, derived via immunoSEQ multiplex PCR, lists solely in-frame clones and lacks some. The table records 950,000 to 1,300,000 clones, more than 65% of them present only once.

J is TRBJ2-3 and V is TRBV10-3, with 10 nucleotides matching TRBD2. This sequence was found in a man younger than 35 in good health. Sample: memory CD4+ T cells sorted from blood. Subset specified: CD45RA-negative fraction. DNA for the CDR3: TGTGCCACGGGACTAGCGAGCACAGATACGCAGTATTTT. It encodes CATGLASTDTQYF.